This TCR beta chain derives from a study of blood T cell repertoires in COVID-19. The wider study: The study drew acute and convalescent COVID-19 samples from the United States, Italy and Spain. Nucleic acid was either cDNA or gDNA, and it came from T cells, B-cell-depleted T cells, or PBMCs.

V was pared by 0 bases and J by 10 bases, with 11 bases between. The CDR3 is 14 amino acids. Per the germline V gene, CDR1 is SGHNT and CDR2 is YYREEE (reference sequence). In the source study's methods: Nucleated cell number was recorded as an estimate derived from reference gene primer amplification. Only in-frame clones appear in the TCRdb table, and some are missing; sequencing was by immunoSEQ multiplex PCR. Clone size and the V and J calls come from that table; the DNA yielded D and trimming. The sample shows 300,000 to 350,000 clones, approximately 89% of them seen only once. Seattle researchers signed up patients amid active infection and tracked them longitudinally.

The origin of this receptor is a woman in her sixties or seventies with COVID-19, enrolled during active disease. Sequencing used peripheral blood. The chain employs TRBV5-4 and TRBJ1-6; D gene uncertain. CDR3 coding DNA: TGTGCCAGCAGCTTGGCCCCAGGTGTCTCACCCCTCCACTTT. This encodes CASSLAPGVSPLHF.